One sample yielded the 3 T cell receptor beta chains listed below, sequenced in a study of CD8+ T cells in alopecia areata. Once RNA had been extracted, it was reverse transcribed into cDNA to act as the sequencing template. TCRdb keeps only in-frame clones here, not all; method: immunoSEQ multiplex PCR. This table holds a few hundred thousand clones, around three fifths found once. Treatment reported: oral pan-JAK inhibitor, 5-10 mg twice daily. The sample here was CD4+ T cells sorted from blood, taken at week 52, from a patient treated with tofacitinib. These TCRs come from a human donor with alopecia areata.

This clone turned up a few times. The chain couples TRBV10-1 to TRBJ2-5; 7 bases match TRBD1. With 0 bases clipped from V and 9 bases from J, the junction kept 7 bases outside the gene matches. The CDR3 has 14 residues. The germline gives CDR1 WNHNN, CDR2 SYGVQD (reference sequence). CDR3 nucleotide sequence: TGCGCCAGCAGTGAGTCGGACAGGTCAGGGGCCCAGTACTTC. Translating gives CASSESDRSGAQYF.

The V and J genes are TRBV6-5 and TRBJ2-7; weak D call: TRBD1 (6 bases). Per the germline V gene, CDR1 is MNHEY and CDR2 is SVGAGI. The V end lost 7 bases, the J end lost 6 bases, and 22 bases lay between the germline ends. This CDR3 spans 15 amino acids. CDR3 DNA: TGTGCCAGCACCAATCGAGGACAGTACCGGGTCGAGCAGTACTTC. Its translation is CASTNRGQYRVEQYF.

This clone was recorded only once. The rearrangement links TRBV29-1 to TRBJ2-1; TRBD1 might be the D (5 bases). There are 17 residues in the CDR3. V was pared by 6 bases and J by 3 bases, with 24 bases between. Germline V CDR1 and CDR2: SQVTM, ANQGSEA. The CDR3 DNA sequence: TGCAGCGTGGCGGCAGGAAGGACAAAGGGGCTCTACAATGAGCAGTTCTTC. It codes for CSVAAGRTKGLYNEQFF.